This record looks at one TCR beta chain sequence and its context. Its antigen remains unidentified. The data derive from a study of cytomegalovirus exposure and HLA in healthy donors. Study outcomes and limitations: A later analysis showed TCR association rates differing by HLA locus, peaking at DRB1 and lowest at HLA-C. Indistinguishable V segments such as TRBV6-2 and TRBV6-3 were excluded. The authors assumed roughly uniform sequencing depth across donors for presence/absence analyses.

CDR1 SGHAT and CDR2 FQNNGV come from the germline V gene. The V gene end was trimmed by 6 bases and the J gene end by 3 bases; junction bases not matched to a gene: 10. The CDR3 has 16 amino acids. Primers: 60 Vbeta forward and 13 Jbeta reverse. Produced via immunoSEQ multiplex PCR; TCRdb's table is partial and in-frame only. The sample shows around 100,000 clones, about four fifths of them seen only once. This receptor was taken from a woman aged 18-35 years in good health and CMV-seropositive. The chain is built from TRBV11-2 and TRBJ2-7; 11 bases map to TRBD2. The specimen was PBMCs. CDR3 loop: CASSHSRLAGRYEQYF. The CDR3 DNA follows: TGTGCCAGCAGTCACTCTCGACTAGCGGGACGCTACGAGCAGTACTTC.